This is a list of T cell receptor beta chains from one sample in a study of identical twins. TCRdb ran MiXCR on the 5' RACE reads and lists one entry per CDR3 protein. The sample carries hundreds of thousands of distinct CDR3 sequences, 7.1% recorded once. These data are also associated with another study on yellow fever vaccine responses in identical twins.

Sequencing input: PBMCs. These receptors all stem from a woman aged 18-29 years in good health. The CDR3 runs from the conserved cysteine through the conserved F or W. Each record gives: clone size, V gene, D gene, J gene, CDR3 DNA, CDR3 protein. D genes are given only for firm matches. Some rows have no size entry. The others give once, few or many, or a class for an expanded clone.

clone_size: -
v_call: TRBV6-5
d_call: -
j_call: TRBJ2-5
cdr3_nt: TGTGCCAGCAGTTACGCCAGGAGTAATTTAAAAGAGACCCAGTACTTC
cdr3_aa: CASSYARSNLKETQYF

clone_size: many
v_call: TRBV6-4
d_call: TRBD2
j_call: TRBJ2-1
cdr3_nt: TGTGCCAGCAGTGCCGGGACTAGCGGAAGCAATGAGCAGTTCTTC
cdr3_aa: CASSAGTSGSNEQFF

clone_size: many
v_call: TRBV9
d_call: -
j_call: TRBJ1-1
cdr3_nt: TGTGCCAGCAGCGTAAGTCAGGGGAACACTGAAGCTTTCTTT
cdr3_aa: CASSVSQGNTEAFF

clone_size: many
v_call: TRBV12-3/TRBV12-4
d_call: TRBD1
j_call: TRBJ1-2
cdr3_nt: TGTGCCAGCAGCATCGACAGGGCAACGAAGGGCTACACCTTC
cdr3_aa: CASSIDRATKGYTF

clone_size: many
v_call: TRBV10-3
d_call: -
j_call: TRBJ2-3
cdr3_nt: TGTGCCATCAGTGAGTCGGCGAACACAGATACGCAGTATTTT
cdr3_aa: CAISESANTDTQYF

clone_size: once
v_call: TRBV20-1
d_call: -
j_call: TRBJ2-5
cdr3_nt: TGCAGTGTAACGGTGGGGGGGACCCAGTACTTC
cdr3_aa: CSVTVGGTQYF

clone_size: -
v_call: TRBV28
d_call: -
j_call: TRBJ2-3
cdr3_nt: TGTGCCAGCAGTTTATACTCAGGGGCGCGAACGCAGTATTTT
cdr3_aa: CASSLYSGARTQYF

clone_size: -
v_call: TRBV27
d_call: -
j_call: TRBJ1-2
cdr3_nt: TGTGCCAGCGCCTGGAACCCTAACTATGGCTACACCTTC
cdr3_aa: CASAWNPNYGYTF

clone_size: few
v_call: TRBV5-1
d_call: -
j_call: TRBJ1-1
cdr3_nt: TGCGCCAGCAGCGCCAGGACAGTGAACACTGAAGCTTTCTTT
cdr3_aa: CASSARTVNTEAFF

clone_size: -
v_call: TRBV12-3/TRBV12-4
d_call: -
j_call: TRBJ2-5
cdr3_nt: TGTGCCAGCAGTTTCATGTCTGGAGAGACCCAGTACTTC
cdr3_aa: CASSFMSGETQYF

clone_size: many
v_call: TRBV12-3/TRBV12-4
d_call: TRBD2
j_call: TRBJ2-3
cdr3_nt: TGTGCCAGCAGCTCGCTAGCGGAGAACACAGATACGCAGTATTTT
cdr3_aa: CASSSLAENTDTQYF

clone_size: -
v_call: TRBV4-1
d_call: -
j_call: TRBJ2-7
cdr3_nt: TGCGCCAGCAGCAGGGCCCTAGTTGCTACCTACGAGCAGTACTTC
cdr3_aa: CASSRALVATYEQYF

clone_size: many
v_call: TRBV5-1
d_call: -
j_call: TRBJ2-2
cdr3_nt: TGCGCCAGCAGCTCACAATCTCGGGGGGCCAATTCCGGGGAGCTGTTTTTT
cdr3_aa: CASSSQSRGANSGELFF

clone_size: -
v_call: TRBV7-3
d_call: TRBD1
j_call: TRBJ2-3
cdr3_nt: TGTGCCAGCAGCCCGGGGGGACAGGGGGCTACAGATACGCAGTATTTT
cdr3_aa: CASSPGGQGATDTQYF

clone_size: -
v_call: TRBV7-2
d_call: TRBD2
j_call: TRBJ2-1
cdr3_nt: TGTGCCAGCAGCTTTCTACTAGCGGGGTTCAACAATGAGCAGTTCTTC
cdr3_aa: CASSFLLAGFNNEQFF

clone_size: few
v_call: TRBV20-1
d_call: -
j_call: TRBJ2-2
cdr3_nt: TGCAGTGCTAGGGGTAGAGCCGTGGGCGGGGAGCTGTTTTTT
cdr3_aa: CSARGRAVGGELFF

clone_size: -
v_call: TRBV28
d_call: -
j_call: TRBJ2-4
cdr3_nt: TGTGCCAGCAGTTTCTCTACAGGGAGGCACATTCAGTACTTC
cdr3_aa: CASSFSTGRHIQYF

clone_size: -
v_call: TRBV5-5
d_call: -
j_call: TRBJ2-4
cdr3_nt: TGTGCCAGCAGCTGGGCGGGCGAAGCCAAAAACATTCAGTACTTC
cdr3_aa: CASSWAGEAKNIQYF

clone_size: -
v_call: TRBV29-1
d_call: -
j_call: TRBJ1-1
cdr3_nt: TGCACTTTTAGGTTGGCCACTGAAGCTTTCTTT
cdr3_aa: CTFRLATEAFF

clone_size: -
v_call: TRBV4-1
d_call: -
j_call: TRBJ2-7
cdr3_nt: TGCGCCAGCAGCCAAAGCCCAGGCGCCTCCTGCGAGCAGTACTTC
cdr3_aa: CASSQSPGASCEQYF

clone_size: few
v_call: TRBV12-3/TRBV12-4
d_call: -
j_call: TRBJ1-5
cdr3_nt: TGTGCCAGCCCCTACAGTCAACCGAAGCAGCCCCAGCATTTT
cdr3_aa: CASPYSQPKQPQHF

clone_size: many
v_call: TRBV5-1
d_call: TRBD2
j_call: TRBJ2-3
cdr3_nt: TGCGCCAGCAGCCTGGGACTAGCAGACCCTAGCACAGATACGCAGTATTTT
cdr3_aa: CASSLGLADPSTDTQYF

clone_size: -
v_call: TRBV20-1
d_call: TRBD1
j_call: TRBJ2-3
cdr3_nt: TGCAGTGCTGAGGGAGACAGGGCCCTACCAGATACGCAGTATTTT
cdr3_aa: CSAEGDRALPDTQYF

clone_size: many
v_call: TRBV12-3/TRBV12-4
d_call: -
j_call: TRBJ1-2
cdr3_nt: TGTGCCAGCAGTCGCCGGGGGGCGGATCGTGGCTACACCTTC
cdr3_aa: CASSRRGADRGYTF

clone_size: once
v_call: TRBV7-9
d_call: -
j_call: TRBJ1-1
cdr3_nt: TGTGCCAGCAGCTTCCCTACAGGGAGCACTGAAGCTTTCTTT
cdr3_aa: CASSFPTGSTEAFF

clone_size: -
v_call: TRBV2
d_call: -
j_call: TRBJ2-6
cdr3_nt: TGTGCCAGCGACAGGTTTTCTGGGGCCAACGTCCTGACTTTC
cdr3_aa: CASDRFSGANVLTF

clone_size: many
v_call: TRBV29-1
d_call: TRBD1
j_call: TRBJ2-1
cdr3_nt: TGCAGCGTTGGGAGGGAAGGACAGGGGGGGTTCTTC
cdr3_aa: CSVGREGQGGFF

clone_size: -
v_call: TRBV28
d_call: TRBD1
j_call: TRBJ1-5
cdr3_nt: TGTGCCAGCAGTATCCAGGGGGCCGGCAATCAGCCCCAGCATTTT
cdr3_aa: CASSIQGAGNQPQHF

clone_size: few
v_call: TRBV7-9
d_call: -
j_call: TRBJ2-5
cdr3_nt: TGTGCCAGCAGCCTGACACGGGGGCAAGAGACCCAGTACTTC
cdr3_aa: CASSLTRGQETQYF

clone_size: many
v_call: TRBV20-1
d_call: TRBD1
j_call: TRBJ2-3
cdr3_nt: TGCAGTGCTAGAGATGGGAGGACAGGGGGTATCACAGATACGCAGTATTTT
cdr3_aa: CSARDGRTGGITDTQYF

clone_size: -
v_call: TRBV5-6
d_call: -
j_call: TRBJ2-2
cdr3_nt: TGTGCCAGCAGCTTTGCGGACAGCGGGGAGCTGTTTTTT
cdr3_aa: CASSFADSGELFF

clone_size: -
v_call: TRBV12-3/TRBV12-4
d_call: -
j_call: TRBJ2-2
cdr3_nt: TGTGCCAGCAGTCGGGACGGTACGAACACCGGGGAGCTGTTTTTT
cdr3_aa: CASSRDGTNTGELFF

clone_size: -
v_call: TRBV12-3/TRBV12-4
d_call: TRBD2
j_call: TRBJ2-7
cdr3_nt: TGTGCCAGCAGTTCACGACTAGCGCCAAGCTCCTACGAGCATTACTTC
cdr3_aa: CASSSRLAPSSYEHYF

clone_size: many
v_call: TRBV6-1
d_call: TRBD1
j_call: TRBJ1-1
cdr3_nt: TGTGCCAGCAGTGAACGAAGGACAGGGACAAGGAACACTGAAGCTTTCTTT
cdr3_aa: CASSERRTGTRNTEAFF

clone_size: few
v_call: TRBV4-2
d_call: TRBD2
j_call: TRBJ2-1
cdr3_nt: TGTGCCAGCAGCCAAGATTCGGCTAGCGGGAGCTTGACGCTTGTCAATGAGCAGTTCTTC
cdr3_aa: CASSQDSASGSLTLVNEQFF

clone_size: many
v_call: TRBV12-3/TRBV12-4
d_call: TRBD2
j_call: TRBJ2-3
cdr3_nt: TGTGCCAGCACCCGCCGGTATAGCGGGGGGCCAGGGGATACGCAGTATTTT
cdr3_aa: CASTRRYSGGPGDTQYF

clone_size: many
v_call: TRBV3-1
d_call: -
j_call: TRBJ1-2
cdr3_nt: TGTGCCAGCAGCGACGGACAGATCTATGGCTACACCTTC
cdr3_aa: CASSDGQIYGYTF

clone_size: many
v_call: TRBV9
d_call: TRBD2
j_call: TRBJ2-2
cdr3_nt: TGTGCCAGCAGCGTCGGCGGGAGGGGCACCGGGGAGCTGTTTTTT
cdr3_aa: CASSVGGRGTGELFF

clone_size: -
v_call: TRBV28
d_call: -
j_call: TRBJ2-7
cdr3_nt: TGTGCCAGCAGTTTTGTGGGGATTTACGAGCAGTACTTC
cdr3_aa: CASSFVGIYEQYF

clone_size: many
v_call: TRBV2
d_call: -
j_call: TRBJ2-2
cdr3_nt: TGTGCCAGCAGTGATGCAGGGTACACCGGGGAGCTGTTTTTT
cdr3_aa: CASSDAGYTGELFF

clone_size: few
v_call: TRBV12-3/TRBV12-4
d_call: -
j_call: TRBJ1-3
cdr3_nt: TGTGCCAGCAGTCCTGGCGAGGCCTCTGGAAACACCATATATTTT
cdr3_aa: CASSPGEASGNTIYF

clone_size: few
v_call: TRBV29-1
d_call: -
j_call: TRBJ1-1
cdr3_nt: TGCAGCGCTATTTGGCAGGGTCTCACTGAAGCTTTCTTT
cdr3_aa: CSAIWQGLTEAFF

clone_size: many
v_call: TRBV28
d_call: TRBD2
j_call: TRBJ2-1
cdr3_nt: TGTGCCAGTAAGGACGGACTAGCGATTAATGAGCAGTTCTTC
cdr3_aa: CASKDGLAINEQFF

clone_size: -
v_call: TRBV29-1
d_call: -
j_call: TRBJ1-1
cdr3_nt: TGCAGCGTTGGAGCAGGGGACACTGAAGCTTTCTTT
cdr3_aa: CSVGAGDTEAFF

clone_size: few
v_call: TRBV11-2
d_call: -
j_call: TRBJ2-3
cdr3_nt: TGTGCCAGCAGCTTAGTCCCGGGAGCCCTAGATACGCAGTATTTT
cdr3_aa: CASSLVPGALDTQYF

clone_size: few
v_call: TRBV20-1
d_call: -
j_call: TRBJ1-2
cdr3_nt: TGCAGTGCTAGAGACGATCAGGGATGGGGCTACACCTTC
cdr3_aa: CSARDDQGWGYTF

clone_size: few
v_call: TRBV2
d_call: -
j_call: TRBJ1-2
cdr3_nt: TGTGCCAGGGACAGTGTAACTAACTATGGCTACACCTTC
cdr3_aa: CARDSVTNYGYTF

clone_size: many
v_call: TRBV4-2
d_call: TRBD2
j_call: TRBJ2-7
cdr3_nt: TGTGCCAGCAGCCAAGATTTGGGGACTAGCGGGAGGTGGGTTTGGCGCGAGCAGTACTTC
cdr3_aa: CASSQDLGTSGRWVWREQYF

clone_size: -
v_call: TRBV14
d_call: -
j_call: TRBJ1-2
cdr3_nt: TGTGCCAGCAGCCAAGGGCTGGAGAGACATCCACGCTACACCTTC
cdr3_aa: CASSQGLERHPRYTF

clone_size: many
v_call: TRBV10-3
d_call: TRBD1
j_call: TRBJ2-1
cdr3_nt: TGTGCCATCAAGACAGGGGGTGACTCGCAGTTCTTC
cdr3_aa: CAIKTGGDSQFF

clone_size: few
v_call: TRBV12-3/TRBV12-4
d_call: -
j_call: TRBJ1-1
cdr3_nt: TGTGCCAGCAGTCTGGACGTTTCCCGGACTGAAGCTTTCTTT
cdr3_aa: CASSLDVSRTEAFF

clone_size: few
v_call: TRBV9
d_call: -
j_call: TRBJ2-5
cdr3_nt: TGTGCCAGCAGCGTATCCGTCCGGGGTTCCAGCGGAGAACAAGAGACCCAGTACTTC
cdr3_aa: CASSVSVRGSSGEQETQYF